The entry that follows covers one T cell receptor (beta chain) sequence. Its antigen is unidentified. Unstimulated regulatory T cells (CD4+CD25+CD127-), CD4+CD25- non-regulatory cells, CD4 and CD8 cells were FACS-sorted from thawed PBMCs. V trimming: 2 bases; J trimming: 3 bases; junction bases outside the gene matches: 6. The germline V gene encodes CDR1 KGHSH and CDR2 LQKENI. This CDR3 comprises 17 residues. This sample was included in a study of Tregs in tolerant kidney transplant recipients. The method was immunoSEQ multiplex PCR; TCRdb's version includes in-frame clones alone and lacks a portion of them. The sample holds 200,000 to 300,000 clones, 80% to 85% seen once. Study-wide findings and caveats: Biological reproducibility was not directly addressed, but technical replication error appeared minimal. Findings come from small patient numbers and require larger validation.

This TCR was recovered from a human donor in good health. The sample was CD4+ T cells from blood. This chain joins TRBV18 and TRBJ2-5; 13 nucleotides agree with TRBD2. The CDR3 region is CASSPVGTSGTKETQYF. DNA for the CDR3: TGTGCCAGCTCACCAGTTGGGACTAGCGGGACGAAAGAGACCCAGTACTTC.